Below are 14 T cell receptor beta chains sequenced from a single sample in a study of cytomegalovirus exposure and HLA in healthy donors. PCR was performed using 60 Vbeta and 13 Jbeta primers. Repertoires were generated with immunoSEQ multiplex PCR, while TCRdb's copy carries only in-frame clones and drops some. The sample yields about 200,000 clones, roughly 85% seen once. Sequencing was performed on PBMCs. These receptors came from a woman in her 50s in good health and CMV-seronegative.

J is TRBJ1-2 and V is TRBV19; no definite D call. The germline V gene encodes CDR1 LNHDA and CDR2 SQIVND (reference sequence). Trimming cost V 3 bases and J 13 bases, with 21 bases left between them. The CDR3 spans 14 residues. This CDR3 is CASSIGLAALFLTF. CDR3 coding DNA: TGTGCCAGTAGTATCGGTCTAGCAGCGCTCTTCCTCACCTTC.

The genes are TRBV4-3 and TRBJ2-2, with unresolved D. V dropped 4 bases and J dropped 3 bases, with 9 bases sitting between them. CDR1 LGHNA and CDR2 YSLEER come from the germline V gene. This CDR3 is 14 amino acids long. The chain's CDR3 is CASSPLLDTGELFF. CDR3 DNA sequence: TGCGCCAGCAGCCCATTGTTAGACACCGGGGAGCTGTTTTTT.

The rearrangement joins TRBV19 to TRBJ1-5; 7 nucleotides line up with TRBD1. Germline-derived CDR1 and CDR2 are LNHDA and SQIVND (reference sequence). The CDR3 sequence is 16 residues long. V was pared by 8 bases and J by 0 bases, with 10 bases of the junction left unmatched. As DNA, the CDR3 is TGTGCCAGTGACCGCAGGGGGGTATATAGCAATCAGCCCCAGCATTTT. Translated, it gives CASDRRGVYSNQPQHF.

The chain couples TRBV5-4 to TRBJ2-1; 11 positions match TRBD2. The CDR3 covers 16 residues. Trimming removed 0 bases from V and 9 bases from J; junction bases left unmatched: 8. Per the germline V gene, CDR1 is SGHNT and CDR2 is YYREEE (reference sequence). The CDR3 here is CASSLDLLAGGGEQFF. CDR3 nucleotides: TGTGCCAGCAGCTTGGATCTCCTAGCGGGAGGTGGTGAGCAGTTCTTC.

This clone appeared a few times. This chain joins TRBV5-1 and TRBJ1-3; D is unclear. Trimming took off 1 base at V and 0 bases at J, with 8 bases between the two ends. This CDR3 has 15 residues. Per germline, CDR1 SGHRS and CDR2 YFSETQ. CDR3 sequence (DNA): TGCGCCAGCAGCTTGACAGTTGGCTCTGGAAACACCATATATTTT. Translated: CASSLTVGSGNTIYF.

The chain carries TRBV18 and TRBJ1-1, with D perhaps matching TRBD1 (5 bases). Trimming shortened V by 6 bases and J by 5 bases, and 22 bases separated the two germline ends. Germline V gene sequence: CDR1 KGHSH, CDR2 LQKENI. The CDR3 has 16 amino acids. CDR3 region: CASSNPGRSGGTEAFF. In nucleotides, the CDR3 is TGTGCCAGCTCTAACCCGGGTAGATCGGGGGGAACTGAAGCTTTCTTT.

The chain uses TRBV13 and TRBJ2-3, with 7 bases identical to TRBD1. Germline lookup yields CDR1 PRHDT and CDR2 FYEKMQ (reference sequence). CDR3 length: 15 residues. The J segment lost 5 bases and the V segment lost 5 bases, leaving 10 bases of the junction unmatched. DNA of the CDR3: TGTGCCAGCAGCCAAAGACAGGGTCGGGTAGATACGCAGTATTTT. Protein product: CASSQRQGRVDTQYF. Variable domain in full (rest from reference TRBV13 and TRBJ2-3): AAGVIQSPRHLIKEKRETATLKCYPIPRHDTVYWYQQGPGQDPQFLISFYEKMQSDKGSIPDRFSAQQFSDYHSELNMSSLELGDSALYFCASSQRQGRVDTQYFGPGTRLTVL.

J is TRBJ2-7 and V is TRBV7-9, with TRBD1 matching over 9 bases. Per the germline V gene, CDR1 is SEHNR and CDR2 is FQNEAQ (reference sequence). The CDR3 is 15 amino acids. After removal of 5 bases from V and 0 bases from J, the junction contained 5 bases not matched to a gene. The CDR3 loop is CASSQGTGSSYEQYF. The CDR3 nucleotides read TGTGCCAGCAGCCAGGGGACAGGGAGCTCCTACGAGCAGTACTTC.

The chain joins TRBV28 to TRBJ1-2; D perhaps matches TRBD1 (5 bases). In germline, CDR1 is MDHEN, CDR2 SYDVKM. V was pared by 5 bases and J by 4 bases, with 8 bases between. This CDR3 has 12 residues. Here the CDR3 reads CASSPQGYGYTF. The DNA of the CDR3 is TGTGCCAGCAGTCCCCAGGGCTATGGCTACACCTTC.

The rearrangement links TRBV6-6 to TRBJ2-2, with 13 bases fitting TRBD2. Germline loops: CDR1 MNHNY, CDR2 SVGAGI (reference sequence). Trimming at V came to 5 bases and at J to 6 bases, leaving 3 bases not matched to a gene. The CDR3 consists of 15 residues. Written as DNA, the CDR3 is TGTGCCAGCAGTCAACTAGCGGGAGGGGCCGGGGAGCTGTTTTTT. Translated: CASSQLAGGAGELFF.

The chain employs TRBV7-2 and TRBJ2-5; 10 positions match TRBD2. Germline V gene sequence: CDR1 SGHTA, CDR2 FQGNSA. This CDR3 is 16 amino acids long. The ends lost 1 base at V and 1 base at J; junction bases unmatched: 3. The CDR3 region has the DNA TGTGCCAGCAGCTTAGGACGACTAGCGGGCCAAGAGACCCAGTACTTC. This sequence encodes CASSLGRLAGQETQYF.

The rearrangement uses TRBV6-6 and TRBJ1-4; 11 bases are shared with TRBD1. J lost 13 bases, V lost 4 bases, and 2 bases had no gene match. Germline lookup yields CDR1 MNHNY and CDR2 SVGAGI (reference sequence). This CDR3 region has 12 residues. The CDR3 DNA follows: TGTGCCAGCAGTTCCGGGACAGGGGGACTGTTTTTT. It codes for CASSSGTGGLFF.

The chain is built from TRBV29-1 and TRBJ2-2; tentative D call: TRBD2 (6 bases). The germline CDR1 and CDR2 sequences are SQVTM and ANQGSEA. V gave up 8 bases and J gave up 2 bases, with 15 bases separating them. CDR3 length: 14 residues. CDR3 protein: CSILQGGNTGELFF. Here the CDR3 DNA reads TGCAGCATCCTTCAGGGAGGTAACACCGGGGAGCTGTTTTTT.

The chain employs TRBV19 and TRBJ1-4; 7 nucleotides line up with TRBD1. Germline-derived CDR1 and CDR2 are LNHDA and SQIVND (reference sequence). J gave up 3 bases and V 10 bases, and 8 bases lay outside the gene matches. The CDR3 is 14 residues long. Here the CDR3 DNA reads TGTGCCACTCTACGACAGGGATCTAATGAAAAACTGTTTTTT. Translating gives CATLRQGSNEKLFF.